The source of this TCR beta chain is a study of blood T cell repertoires in COVID-19. Study background: Sites across the United States, Italy and Spain contributed samples from acute and convalescent COVID-19. T cells, B-cell-depleted T cells, or PBMCs provided the cDNA or gDNA that served as material.

The authors' processing: Amplification of reference gene primers was used by the study to estimate nucleated cell counts. This table comes from immunoSEQ multiplex PCR, and its TCRdb copy is limited to in-frame clones, with some not included. Clone size and V and J calls were adopted from that table, with D and trimming inferred from the DNA. The data show roughly 38,000 clones, about 75% seen once. Germline-derived CDR1 and CDR2 are MDHEN and SYDVKM. The ends lost 8 bases at V and 3 bases at J; junction bases unmatched: 6. This CDR3 region has 13 residues. This sequence was found in a man in his 70s with active or convalescent COVID-19. V and J are TRBV28 and TRBJ2-7; the match to TRBD2 covers 8 bases. Sequencing was carried out using peripheral blood. CDR3 amino acids: CASGELAVYEQYF. For the CDR3, the DNA is TGTGCCAGCGGAGAACTAGCGGTCTACGAGCAGTACTTC.